What follows are 18 T cell receptor beta chains derived from one specimen sequenced in a study of human T cells and chemical hapten exposure. TCRdb analysed the RACE reads with MiXCR anew, one entry per CDR3 protein. Among over 50,000 distinct CDR3 sequences, 8.5% to 10% were seen once, and the ten largest hold around a tenth. Noted time point: pre-sensitization, week 0. The treatment was: therapeutic diphenylcyclopropenone sensitization with weekly scalp DPC. Unfractionated whole blood yielded the extracted total RNA. Here the sequenced sample was whole blood, taken in connection with sensitization to the hapten diphenylcyclopropenone (DPC). These receptors all stem from a woman aged 25 to 39 with alopecia areata. Some clones in this sample may be carry-over from other donors' samples.

In this sample, this clonotype turned up a few times. V gene TRBV7-9 combines with J gene TRBJ1-1, with TRBD1 matching 8 bases. CDR3 size: 13 residues. The V gene end was trimmed by 8 bases and the J gene end by 1 base; junction bases not matched to a gene: 3. Looked up from germline, CDR1 is SEHNR and CDR2 is FQNEAQ (reference sequence). The CDR3 nucleotides read TGTGCCAGCCGTGGACAGGGGAACACTGAAGCTTTCTTT. It encodes CASRGQGNTEAFF.

The chain couples TRBV4-3 to TRBJ1-5; 7 positions agree with TRBD1. Germline lookup yields CDR1 LGHNA and CDR2 YSLEER. This CDR3 is built from 16 residues. Losses at the gene ends were 0 bases for V and 9 bases for J; bases not matched to a gene: 11. CDR3 in amino acids: CASSQDTGQKFLPQHF. CDR3 bases: TGCGCCAGCAGCCAAGATACGGGACAGAAGTTTCTGCCCCAGCATTTT.

This clonotype has ten or more counts. The J gene is TRBJ2-1, the V gene TRBV5-1; D is unresolved. From germline, CDR1 is SGHRS and CDR2 YFSETQ. The CDR3 contains 13 residues. Trimming removed 0 bases from V and 5 bases from J, with 6 bases in between. Here the CDR3 reads CASSLGDDNEQFF. The CDR3 DNA is TGCGCCAGCAGCTTGGGGGATGACAATGAGCAGTTCTTC. Supplemented by reference TRBV5-1 and TRBJ2-1, the full variable domain reads KAGVTQTPRYLIKTRGQQVTLSCSPISGHRSVSWYQQTPGQGLQFLFEYFSETQRNKGNFPGRFSGRQFSNSRSEMNVSTLELGDSALYLCASSLGDDNEQFFGPGTRLTVL.

This clonotype was counted at least ten times. The rearrangement links TRBV7-2 to TRBJ1-4, with D possibly TRBD1 on 5 matching bases. CDR1 SGHTA and CDR2 FQGNSA come from the germline V gene. Trimming stripped 0 bases from V and 4 bases from J, with 9 bases between. The CDR3 sequence is 15 residues long. DNA of the CDR3: TGTGCCAGCAGCTTAGCCGGGACGGGTAATGAAAAACTGTTTTTT. Protein sequence: CASSLAGTGNEKLFF.

This clonotype was detected many times. This chain connects TRBV6-5 to TRBJ1-6; D not certain. V lost 6 bases to trimming and J lost 8 bases, with 14 bases between them. This CDR3 is 14 amino acids long. The germline V gene has CDR1 MNHEY and CDR2 SVGAGI. In DNA, the CDR3 is TGTGCCAGCAGCAACGGGCAGCCATATTCACCCCTCCACTTT. Its translation is CASSNGQPYSPLHF.

This clonotype was counted between two and nine times. The V and J genes are TRBV6-2 or TRBV6-3 and TRBJ2-3, with D possibly being TRBD2 (6 bases). This CDR3 spans 17 amino acids. The germline V and J ends were trimmed by 2 bases and 5 bases, with 20 bases remaining between them. Germline V gene data show CDR1 as MNHEY and CDR2 as SVGEGT. The CDR3 is CASSYAGPGLVVDTQYF. The CDR3, as DNA: TGTGCCAGCAGTTACGCGGGACCGGGACTCGTCGTAGATACGCAGTATTTT.

This clonotype showed up just a few times. The chain is built from TRBV5-1 and TRBJ2-2; no definite D call. Trimming left V 0 bases short and J 1 base short, with 7 bases between. CDR3 size: 15 residues. Looked up from germline, CDR1 is SGHRS and CDR2 is YFSETQ. The CDR3 sequence is CASSLGLLNTGELFF. As DNA, the CDR3 is TGCGCCAGCAGCTTGGGACTTTTGAACACCGGGGAGCTGTTTTTT.

This clonotype has more than one count but fewer than ten. The chain carries TRBV20-1 and TRBJ1-2, with 12 bases that match TRBD1. V lost 6 bases to trimming and J lost 5 bases; unmatched junction nucleotides: 16. Germline values: CDR1 DFQATT, CDR2 SNEGSKA (reference sequence). The CDR3 extends over 17 amino acids. In nucleotides, the CDR3 is TGCAGTGCAACCCCCGGGACAGGGGGCCTCCTAGGTTATGGCTACACCTTC. It is translated as CSATPGTGGLLGYGYTF.

This clonotype turned up a few times. The chain recombines TRBV29-1 with TRBJ2-3, with D unresolved. CDR3 length: 12 residues. From germline, CDR1 is SQVTM and CDR2 ANQGSEA. Trimming cost V 6 bases and J 0 bases, with 7 bases left between them. CDR3 coding DNA: TGCAGCGTGCCAAGGAGCACAGATACGCAGTATTTT. This sequence encodes CSVPRSTDTQYF.

This clonotype came up many times. The chain carries TRBV27 and TRBJ2-3; TRBD1 might be the D (5 bases). V lost 3 bases to trimming and J lost 2 bases, with 6 bases between them. CDR1 and CDR2 from the germline V gene are MNHEY and SMNVEV (reference sequence). The CDR3 is 13 residues long. The CDR3 bases are TGTGCCAGCAGTTTGACAGACACAGATACGCAGTATTTT. Encoded protein: CASSLTDTDTQYF.

Only a few counts were recorded for this clonotype. V and J are TRBV7-2 and TRBJ2-5; TRBD2 might be the D (6 bases). CDR1 and CDR2 (germline): SGHTA, FQGNSA. V lost 2 bases and J lost 7, with 14 bases in between. The CDR3 spans 14 residues. CDR3 in amino acids: CASSLNPGDRTQYF. In nucleotides, the CDR3 is TGTGCCAGCAGCTTAAATCCGGGGGACCGGACCCAGTACTTC.

This clonotype was seen only a few times. The V call is TRBV27, the J call TRBJ1-6; the match to TRBD1 covers 7 bases. V shed 6 bases, J shed 9 bases, and the junction held 14 bases outside the gene matches. Germline V gene lookup returns CDR1 MNHEY and CDR2 SMNVEV (reference sequence). CDR3 length: 16 amino acids. CDR3 loop: CASRMNRGRGVSPLHF. The CDR3 nucleotides read TGTGCCAGCAGGATGAACAGGGGAAGGGGGGTTTCACCCCTCCACTTT.

This chain uses TRBV27 with TRBJ1-2; no clear D. Germline CDR1 is MNHEY and CDR2 is SMNVEV (reference sequence). V dropped 3 bases and J dropped 3 bases, with 11 bases sitting between them. The CDR3 loop spans 14 amino acids. The CDR3 here is CASSFSGDDYGYTF. CDR3 bases: TGTGCCAGCAGTTTCAGCGGCGATGACTATGGCTACACCTTC.

This clonotype appeared a few times. This rearrangement joins TRBV5-1 to TRBJ2-7, with D possibly called TRBD1 or TRBD2 (5 bases each). The V gene's germline CDR1 is SGHRS and CDR2 YFSETQ. V lost 4 bases and J 5 bases, leaving 13 bases between the germline ends. The CDR3 covers 13 residues. CDR3 sequence reads: CASSRERGHEQYF. In nucleotides, the CDR3 is TGCGCCAGCAGCCGAGAGAGGGGCCACGAGCAGTACTTC.

The sample holds many counts of this clonotype. The rearrangement uses TRBV7-2 and TRBJ2-3; TRBD2 matches at 7 bases. The CDR3 is 15 residues long. The germline V gene has CDR1 SGHTA and CDR2 FQGNSA. Unmatched junction bases numbered 6, after V lost 5 bases and J lost 1 base. CDR3 sequence: CASSSATSGTDTQYF. The CDR3 nucleotides read TGTGCCAGCAGCAGCGCTACTAGCGGCACAGATACGCAGTATTTT. The full variable domain, its missing parts supplied by reference TRBV7-2 and TRBJ2-3, is GAGVSQSPSNKVTEKGKDVELRCDPISGHTALYWYRQSLGQGLEFLIYFQGNSAPDKSGLPSDRFSAERTGGSVSTLTIQRTQQEDSAVYLCASSSATSGTDTQYFGPGTRLTVL.

The sample holds a few counts of this clonotype. The chain joins TRBV20-1 to TRBJ2-3, with D perhaps matching TRBD2 (5 bases). V was trimmed by 1 base and J by 1 base, leaving 9 bases between them. This CDR3 contains 14 residues. Per the germline V gene, CDR1 is DFQATT and CDR2 is SNEGSKA (reference sequence). CDR3 bases: TGCAGTGCTAGAGTTAACGGGGGCACAGATACGCAGTATTTT. It encodes CSARVNGGTDTQYF.

This clonotype was picked up a small number of times. The V gene is TRBV7-6, the J gene TRBJ2-2; 8 bases align to TRBD2. V lost 4 bases to trimming and J lost 4 bases; unmatched junction nucleotides: 5. There are 15 residues in the CDR3. In germline, CDR1 is SGHVS, CDR2 FNYEAQ. As DNA, the CDR3 is TGTGCCAGCAGCTCGGGGGGGACTTCCACCGGGGAGCTGTTTTTT. Its translation is CASSSGGTSTGELFF.

This clonotype was picked up many times. This chain joins TRBV12-3 or TRBV12-4 and TRBJ1-2, with D perhaps TRBD1 (6 bases). There are 12 residues in the CDR3. V was trimmed by 6 bases and J by 10 bases, leaving 15 bases between them. DNA for the CDR3: TGTGCCAGCAGGGGGGGGCGCAGAACCTACACCTTC. Its protein product is CASRGGRRTYTF.